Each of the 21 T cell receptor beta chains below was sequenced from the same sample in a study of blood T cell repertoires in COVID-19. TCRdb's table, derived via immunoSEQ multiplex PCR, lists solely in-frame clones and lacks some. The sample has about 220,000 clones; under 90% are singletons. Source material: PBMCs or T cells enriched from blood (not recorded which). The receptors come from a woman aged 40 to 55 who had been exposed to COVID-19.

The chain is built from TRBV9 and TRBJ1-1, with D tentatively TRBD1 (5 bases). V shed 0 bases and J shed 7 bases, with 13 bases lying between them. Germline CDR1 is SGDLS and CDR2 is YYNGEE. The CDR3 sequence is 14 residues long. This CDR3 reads CASSVAIGGGEAFF. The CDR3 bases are TGTGCCAGCAGCGTAGCTATTGGGGGAGGTGAAGCTTTCTTT.

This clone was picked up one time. CDR3: CASSYTGTSGGREQYF. CDR3 in DNA: TGTGCCAGCAGTTACACTGGGACTAGCGGGGGTCGGGAGCAGTACTTC. This chain links TRBV6-5 with TRBJ2-7, with 14 nucleotides matching TRBD2. CDR1 MNHEY and CDR2 SVGAGI come from the germline V gene. This CDR3 contains 16 residues. V trimming: 2 bases; J trimming: 7 bases; junction bases outside the gene matches: 7.

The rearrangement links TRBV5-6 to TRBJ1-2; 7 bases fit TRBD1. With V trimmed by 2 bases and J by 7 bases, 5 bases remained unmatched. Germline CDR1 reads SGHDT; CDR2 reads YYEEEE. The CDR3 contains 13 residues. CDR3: CASSLSDRSGYTF. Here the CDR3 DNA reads TGTGCCAGCAGCTTATCGGACAGGTCTGGCTACACCTTC.

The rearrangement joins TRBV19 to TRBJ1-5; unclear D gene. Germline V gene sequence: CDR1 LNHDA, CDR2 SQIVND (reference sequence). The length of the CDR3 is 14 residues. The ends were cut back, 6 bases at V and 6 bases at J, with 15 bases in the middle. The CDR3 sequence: CASSGGGSGQPQHF. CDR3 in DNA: TGTGCCAGTAGCGGCGGAGGGTCGGGTCAGCCCCAGCATTTT.

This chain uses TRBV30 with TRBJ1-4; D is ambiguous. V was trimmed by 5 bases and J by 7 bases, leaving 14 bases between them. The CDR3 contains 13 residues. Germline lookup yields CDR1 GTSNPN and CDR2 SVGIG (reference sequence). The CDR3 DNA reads TGTGCCTGGGCCCCGCGAGGAGGTGAAAAACTGTTTTTT. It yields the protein CAWAPRGGEKLFF.

CDR3: CASSLSTGTYSPLHF. The CDR3 DNA is TGTGCCAGCAGCTTGAGTACAGGAACTTACTCACCCCTCCACTTT. V is TRBV5-4 and J is TRBJ1-6, with TRBD1 as a possible D gene (5 bases). The V end was cut by 1 base, the J end by 10 bases, with 15 bases between. Germline V gives CDR1 SGHNT, CDR2 YYREEE (reference sequence). CDR3 length equals 15 residues.

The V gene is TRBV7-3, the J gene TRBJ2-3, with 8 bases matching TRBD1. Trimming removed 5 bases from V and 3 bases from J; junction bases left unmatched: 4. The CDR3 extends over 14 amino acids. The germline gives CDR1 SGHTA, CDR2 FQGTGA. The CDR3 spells CASSGRGQTDTQYF. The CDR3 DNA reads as TGTGCCAGCAGCGGCAGGGGGCAGACAGATACGCAGTATTTT.

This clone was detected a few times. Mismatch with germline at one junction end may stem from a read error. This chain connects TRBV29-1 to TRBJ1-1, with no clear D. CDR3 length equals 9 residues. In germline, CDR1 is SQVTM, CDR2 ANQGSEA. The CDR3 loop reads CSVEAPTEF. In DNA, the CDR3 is TGCAGCGTTGAAGCGCCAACAGAGTTT.

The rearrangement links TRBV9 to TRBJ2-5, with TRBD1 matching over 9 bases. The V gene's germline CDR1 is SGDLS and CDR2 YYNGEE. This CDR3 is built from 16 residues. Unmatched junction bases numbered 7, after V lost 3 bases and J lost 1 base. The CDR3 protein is CASSGHLTGGQETQYF. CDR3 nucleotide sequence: TGTGCCAGCAGCGGCCACCTGACAGGGGGCCAAGAGACCCAGTACTTC. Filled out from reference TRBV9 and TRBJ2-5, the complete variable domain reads DSGVTQTPKHLITATGQRVTLRCSPRSGDLSVYWYQQSLDQGLQFLIQYYNGEERAKGNILERFSAQQFPDLHSELNLSSLELGDSALYFCASSGHLTGGQETQYFGPGTRLLVL.

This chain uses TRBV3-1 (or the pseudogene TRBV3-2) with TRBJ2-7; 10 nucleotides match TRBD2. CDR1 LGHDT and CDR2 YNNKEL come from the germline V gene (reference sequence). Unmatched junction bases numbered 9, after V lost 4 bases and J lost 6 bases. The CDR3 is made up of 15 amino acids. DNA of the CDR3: TGTGCCAGCAGCCCTATAGCGGGGGGATGGAGCGAGCAGTACTTC. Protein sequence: CASSPIAGGWSEQYF.

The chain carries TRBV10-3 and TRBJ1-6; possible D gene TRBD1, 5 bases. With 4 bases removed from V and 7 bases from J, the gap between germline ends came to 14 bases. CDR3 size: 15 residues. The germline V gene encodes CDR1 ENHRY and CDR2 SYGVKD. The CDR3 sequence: CAISALQGGNSPLHF. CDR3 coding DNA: TGTGCCATCAGTGCCCTCCAGGGTGGCAATTCACCCCTCCACTTT.

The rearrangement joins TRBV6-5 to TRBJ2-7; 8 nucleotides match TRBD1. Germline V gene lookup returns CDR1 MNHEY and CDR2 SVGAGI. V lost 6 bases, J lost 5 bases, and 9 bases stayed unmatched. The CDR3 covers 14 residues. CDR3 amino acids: CASSGQGGSHEQYF. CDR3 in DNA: TGTGCCAGCAGCGGACAGGGCGGTTCACACGAGCAGTACTTC.

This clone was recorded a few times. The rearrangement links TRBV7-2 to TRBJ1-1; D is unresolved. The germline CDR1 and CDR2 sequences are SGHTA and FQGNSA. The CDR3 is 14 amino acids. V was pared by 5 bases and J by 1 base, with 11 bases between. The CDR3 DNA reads TGTGCCAGCAGCCCAGGTACAGAGAACACTGAAGCTTTCTTT. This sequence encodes CASSPGTENTEAFF.

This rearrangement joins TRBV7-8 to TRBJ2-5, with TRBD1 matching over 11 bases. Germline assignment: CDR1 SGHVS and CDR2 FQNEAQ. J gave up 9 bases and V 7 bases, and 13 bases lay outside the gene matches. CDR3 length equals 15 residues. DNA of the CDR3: TGTGCCAGCATGGCGAGGACAGGGGGCTTCGGGGCCCAGTACTTC. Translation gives CASMARTGGFGAQYF. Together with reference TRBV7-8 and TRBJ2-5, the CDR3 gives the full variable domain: GAGVSQSPRYKVAKRGQDVALRCDPISGHVSLFWYQQALGQGPEFLTYFQNEAQLDKSGLPSDRFFAERPEGSVSTLKIQRTQQEDSAVYLCASMARTGGFGAQYFGPGTRLLVL.

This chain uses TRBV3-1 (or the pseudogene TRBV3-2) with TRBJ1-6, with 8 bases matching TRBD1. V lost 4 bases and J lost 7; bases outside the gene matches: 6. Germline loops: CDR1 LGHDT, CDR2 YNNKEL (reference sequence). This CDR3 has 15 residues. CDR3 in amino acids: CASSRGSGGNSPLHF. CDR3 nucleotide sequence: TGTGCCAGCAGCCGGGGGTCAGGGGGCAATTCACCCCTCCACTTT.

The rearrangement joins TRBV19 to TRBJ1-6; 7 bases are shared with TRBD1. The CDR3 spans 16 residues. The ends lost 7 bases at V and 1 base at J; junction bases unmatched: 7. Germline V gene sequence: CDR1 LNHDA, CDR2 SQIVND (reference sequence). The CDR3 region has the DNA TGTGCCAGTACAACAGGGGTTGGTTCCTATAATTCACCCCTCCACTTT. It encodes CASTTGVGSYNSPLHF.

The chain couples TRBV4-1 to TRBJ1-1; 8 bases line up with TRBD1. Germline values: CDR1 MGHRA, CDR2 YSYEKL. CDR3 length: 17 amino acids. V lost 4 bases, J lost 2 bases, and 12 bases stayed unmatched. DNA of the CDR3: TGCGCCAGCAGCCTCCGGGACAGGCAAAACCTAAACACTGAAGCTTTCTTT. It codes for CASSLRDRQNLNTEAFF.

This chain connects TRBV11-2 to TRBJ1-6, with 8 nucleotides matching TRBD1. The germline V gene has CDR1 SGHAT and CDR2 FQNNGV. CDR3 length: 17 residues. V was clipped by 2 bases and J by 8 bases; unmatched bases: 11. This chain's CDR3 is CASSLPRRAGGYSPLHF. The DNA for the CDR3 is TGTGCCAGCAGCTTACCCCGTCGGGCAGGGGGCTATTCACCCCTCCACTTT.

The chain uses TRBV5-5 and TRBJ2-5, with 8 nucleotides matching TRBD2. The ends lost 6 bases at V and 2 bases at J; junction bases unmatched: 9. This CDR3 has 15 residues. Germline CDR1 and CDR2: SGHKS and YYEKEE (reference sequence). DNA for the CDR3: TGTGCCAGCACCCTAACGGGGGGGCCACAAGAGACCCAGTACTTC. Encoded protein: CASTLTGGPQETQYF.

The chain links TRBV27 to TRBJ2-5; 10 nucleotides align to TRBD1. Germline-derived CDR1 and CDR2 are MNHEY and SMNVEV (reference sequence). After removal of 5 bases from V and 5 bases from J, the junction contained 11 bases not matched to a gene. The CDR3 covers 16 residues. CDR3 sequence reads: CASSRGGQGGWETQYF. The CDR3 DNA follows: TGTGCCAGCAGTCGAGGAGGACAGGGGGGCTGGGAGACCCAGTACTTC.

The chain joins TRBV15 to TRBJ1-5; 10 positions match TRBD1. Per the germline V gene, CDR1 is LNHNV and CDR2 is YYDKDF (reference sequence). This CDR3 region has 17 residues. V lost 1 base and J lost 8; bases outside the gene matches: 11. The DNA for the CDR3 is TGTGCCACCAGCAGAGCTCTCTCCGGGACAGGGGCCAAGCCCCAGCATTTT. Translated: CATSRALSGTGAKPQHF.